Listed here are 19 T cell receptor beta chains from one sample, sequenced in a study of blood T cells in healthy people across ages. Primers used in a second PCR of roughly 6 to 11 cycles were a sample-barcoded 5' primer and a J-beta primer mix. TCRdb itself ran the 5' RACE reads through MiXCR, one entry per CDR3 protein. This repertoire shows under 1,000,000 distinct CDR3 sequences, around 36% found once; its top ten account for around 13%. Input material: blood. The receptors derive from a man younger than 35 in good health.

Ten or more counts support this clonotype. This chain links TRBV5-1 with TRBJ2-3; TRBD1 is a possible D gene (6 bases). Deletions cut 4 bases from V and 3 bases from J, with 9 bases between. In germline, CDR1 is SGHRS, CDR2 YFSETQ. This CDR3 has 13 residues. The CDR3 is CASSPGQTDTQYF. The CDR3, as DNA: TGCGCCAGCAGCCCCGGACAGACAGATACGCAGTATTTT.

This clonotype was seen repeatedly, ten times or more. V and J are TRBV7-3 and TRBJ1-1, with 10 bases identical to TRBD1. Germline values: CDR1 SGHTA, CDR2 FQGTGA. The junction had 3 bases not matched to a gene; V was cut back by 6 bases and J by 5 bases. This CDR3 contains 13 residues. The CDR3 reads CASSPGQGTEAFF. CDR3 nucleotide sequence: TGTGCCAGCAGTCCGGGACAGGGGACTGAAGCTTTCTTT.

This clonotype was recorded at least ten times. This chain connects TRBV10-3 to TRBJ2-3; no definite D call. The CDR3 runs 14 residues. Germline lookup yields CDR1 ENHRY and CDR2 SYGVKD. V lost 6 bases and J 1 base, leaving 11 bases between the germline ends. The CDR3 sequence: CAISPRGGTDTQYF. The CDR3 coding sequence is TGTGCCATCAGCCCCCGAGGCGGCACAGATACGCAGTATTTT.

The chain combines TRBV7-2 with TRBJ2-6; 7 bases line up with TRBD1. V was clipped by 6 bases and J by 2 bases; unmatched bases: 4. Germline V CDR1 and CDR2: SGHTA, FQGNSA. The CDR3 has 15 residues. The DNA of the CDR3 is TGTGCCAGCAGTCCAAGGGGGCCTGGGGCCAACGTCCTGACTTTC. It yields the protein CASSPRGPGANVLTF.

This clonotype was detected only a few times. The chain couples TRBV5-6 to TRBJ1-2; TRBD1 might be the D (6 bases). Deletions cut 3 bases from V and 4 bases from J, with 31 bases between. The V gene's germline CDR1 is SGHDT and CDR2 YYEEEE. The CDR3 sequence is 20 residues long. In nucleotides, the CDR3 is TGTGCCAGCAGCTATTCTCCGTGGCGCGGGACACCCCCCGGGGGCTATGGCTACACCTTC. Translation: CASSYSPWRGTPPGGYGYTF.

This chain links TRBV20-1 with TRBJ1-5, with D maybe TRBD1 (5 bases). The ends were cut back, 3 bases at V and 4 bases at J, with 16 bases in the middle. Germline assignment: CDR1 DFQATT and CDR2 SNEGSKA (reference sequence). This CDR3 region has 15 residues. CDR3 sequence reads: CSASPRRVNNQPQHF. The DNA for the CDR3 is TGCAGTGCTAGCCCCCGCAGGGTGAATAATCAGCCCCAGCATTTT.

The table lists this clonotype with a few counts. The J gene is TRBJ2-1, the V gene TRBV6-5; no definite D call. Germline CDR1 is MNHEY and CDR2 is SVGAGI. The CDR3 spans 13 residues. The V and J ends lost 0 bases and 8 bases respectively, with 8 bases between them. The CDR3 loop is CASSYSGSDEQFF. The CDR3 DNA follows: TGTGCCAGCAGTTACTCGGGCTCCGATGAGCAGTTCTTC.

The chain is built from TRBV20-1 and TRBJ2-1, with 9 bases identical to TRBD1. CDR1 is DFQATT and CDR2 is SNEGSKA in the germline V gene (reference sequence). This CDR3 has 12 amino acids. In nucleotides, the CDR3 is TGCACTAGCACGACAGGGGGCAATGAGCAGTTCTTC. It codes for CTSTTGGNEQFF.

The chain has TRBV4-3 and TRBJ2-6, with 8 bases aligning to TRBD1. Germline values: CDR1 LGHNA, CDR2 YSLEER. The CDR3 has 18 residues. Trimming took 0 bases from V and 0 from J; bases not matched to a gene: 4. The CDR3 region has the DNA TGCGCCAGCAGCCAAGATTGGGGACAGGACTCTGGGGCCAACGTCCTGACTTTC. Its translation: CASSQDWGQDSGANVLTF.

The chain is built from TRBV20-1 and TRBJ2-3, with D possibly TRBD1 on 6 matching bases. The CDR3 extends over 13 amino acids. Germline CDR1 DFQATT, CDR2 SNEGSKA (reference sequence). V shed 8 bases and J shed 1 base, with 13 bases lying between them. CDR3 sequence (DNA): TGCAGTCCTACTCGGACAGGCACAGATACGCAGTATTTT. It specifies CSPTRTGTDTQYF.

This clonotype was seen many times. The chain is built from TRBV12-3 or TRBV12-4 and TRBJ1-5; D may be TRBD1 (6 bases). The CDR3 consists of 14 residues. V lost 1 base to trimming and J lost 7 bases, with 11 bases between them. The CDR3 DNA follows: TGTGCCAGCAGTTTAGACACAGGGTACCAGCCCCAGCATTTT. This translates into CASSLDTGYQPQHF.

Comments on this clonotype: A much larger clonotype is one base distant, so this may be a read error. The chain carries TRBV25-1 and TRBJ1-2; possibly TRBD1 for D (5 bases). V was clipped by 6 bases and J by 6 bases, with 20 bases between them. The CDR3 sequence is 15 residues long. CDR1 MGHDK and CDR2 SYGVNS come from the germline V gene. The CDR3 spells CASSADKEGPDGYTF. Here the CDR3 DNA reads TGTGCCAGCAGCGCCGATAAGGAGGGGCCTGATGGCTACACCTTC.

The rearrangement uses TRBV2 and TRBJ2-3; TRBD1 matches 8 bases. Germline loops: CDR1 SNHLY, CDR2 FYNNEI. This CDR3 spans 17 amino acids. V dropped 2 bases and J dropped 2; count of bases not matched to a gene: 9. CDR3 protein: CASSELDRVPLTDTQYF. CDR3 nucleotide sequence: TGTGCCAGCAGTGAACTGGACAGGGTTCCCCTCACAGATACGCAGTATTTT.

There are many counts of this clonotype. CDR3 sequence (DNA): TGTGCCAGCAGCTTGGCTGGCAAAAATCAGCCCCAGCATTTT. Translation gives CASSLAGKNQPQHF. The V gene is TRBV5-6, the J gene TRBJ1-5, with no clear D. The germline V gene encodes CDR1 SGHDT and CDR2 YYEEEE. The V end lost 0 bases, the J end lost 4 bases, and 8 bases lay between the germline ends. The CDR3 has 14 amino acids.

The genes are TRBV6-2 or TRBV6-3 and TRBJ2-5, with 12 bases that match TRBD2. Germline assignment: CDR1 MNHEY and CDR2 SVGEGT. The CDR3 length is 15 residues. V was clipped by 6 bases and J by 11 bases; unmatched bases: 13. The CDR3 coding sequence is TGTGCCAGCAGCCCTCTAGCGGGGGGGATTGGTGAGCAGTACTTC. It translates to CASSPLAGGIGEQYF.

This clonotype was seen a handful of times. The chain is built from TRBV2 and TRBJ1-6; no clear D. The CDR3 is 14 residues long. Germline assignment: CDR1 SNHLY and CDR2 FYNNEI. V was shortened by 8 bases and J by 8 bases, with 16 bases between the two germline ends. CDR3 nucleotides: TGTGCCAGCCAAACGGAGATCGGTGATTCACCCCTCCACTTT. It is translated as CASQTEIGDSPLHF.

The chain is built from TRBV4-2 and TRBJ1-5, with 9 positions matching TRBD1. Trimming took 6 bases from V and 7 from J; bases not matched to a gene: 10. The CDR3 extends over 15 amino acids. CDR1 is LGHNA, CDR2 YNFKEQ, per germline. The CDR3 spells CASSGSTGGGQPQHF. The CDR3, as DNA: TGTGCCAGCAGTGGATCGACAGGGGGGGGCCAGCCCCAGCATTTT.

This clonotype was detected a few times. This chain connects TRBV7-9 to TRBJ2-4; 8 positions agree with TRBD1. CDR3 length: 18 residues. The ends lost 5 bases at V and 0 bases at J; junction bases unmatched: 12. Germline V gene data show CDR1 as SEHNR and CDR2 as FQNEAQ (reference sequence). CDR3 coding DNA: TGTGCCAGCAGCCCCATCGCGACAGGGGCGTTAGCCAAAAACATTCAGTACTTC. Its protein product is CASSPIATGALAKNIQYF.

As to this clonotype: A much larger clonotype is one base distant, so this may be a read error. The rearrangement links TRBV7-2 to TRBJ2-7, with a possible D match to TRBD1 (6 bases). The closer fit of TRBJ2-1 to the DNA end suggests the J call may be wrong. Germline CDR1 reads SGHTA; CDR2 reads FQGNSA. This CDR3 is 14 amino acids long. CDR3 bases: TGTGCCAGCAGCACCCCGGACAGCTCCTACGAGCAGTTCTTC. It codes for CASSTPDSSYEQFF.